This TCR beta chain was profiled in a study of blood T cell repertoires in COVID-19. Overall study context: Samples representing acute and convalescent COVID-19 were sourced from the United States, Italy and Spain.

In germline, CDR1 is GTSNPN, CDR2 SVGIG (reference sequence). Trimming shortened V by 4 bases and J by 2 bases, and 9 bases separated the two germline ends. The CDR3 totals 12 residues. Sequenced by immunoSEQ multiplex PCR; TCRdb stores in-frame clones only, minus some. The data contain about 140,000 clones, about 80% of them singletons. Sequenced material: peripheral blood. The sequence derives from a woman aged 55 to 70 with acute or convalescent COVID-19. The V call is TRBV30, the J call TRBJ2-7; D is unclear. DNA for the CDR3: TGTGCCTGGATTGTGAGTCCCTACGAGCAGTACTTC. Translated, it gives CAWIVSPYEQYF.